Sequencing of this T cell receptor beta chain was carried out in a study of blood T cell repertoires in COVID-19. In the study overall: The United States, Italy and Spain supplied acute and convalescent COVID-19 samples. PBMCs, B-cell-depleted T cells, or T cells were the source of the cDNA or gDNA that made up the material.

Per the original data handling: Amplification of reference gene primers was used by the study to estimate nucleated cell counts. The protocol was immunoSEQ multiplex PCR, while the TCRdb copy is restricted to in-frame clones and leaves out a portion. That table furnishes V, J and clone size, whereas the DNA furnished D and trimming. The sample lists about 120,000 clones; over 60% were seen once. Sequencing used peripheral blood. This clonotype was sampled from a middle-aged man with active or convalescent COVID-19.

Here the CDR3 DNA reads TGTGCCAGCACCCCCCAGAAGAACACTGAAGCTTTCTTT. Translated: CASTPQKNTEAFF. V and J are TRBV6-2 or TRBV6-3 and TRBJ1-1; D is unresolved. This CDR3 contains 13 residues. CDR1 and CDR2 from the germline V gene are MNHEY and SVGEGT. The V gene lost 7 bases and the J gene lost 1 base, with 10 bases spanning the gap.